The next 26 T cell receptor beta chains were all read from a single sample in a study of human T cells and chemical hapten exposure. TCRdb independently ran MiXCR on the RACE reads; one entry per CDR3 protein. Of some 350,000 distinct CDR3 sequences in the sample, under 6.5% were seen once. Time point indicated: patch test 2, 6 weeks after DPC sensitization. As for treatment: therapeutic diphenylcyclopropenone sensitization with weekly scalp DPC. The sample here was whole blood, taken in connection with sensitization to the hapten diphenylcyclopropenone (DPC). The receptors derive from a woman aged 18-29 years with alopecia areata. Some clones in this sample may be carry-over from other donors' samples.

The chain has TRBV3-1 and TRBJ1-6, with D unresolved. Germline V gene lookup returns CDR1 LGHDT and CDR2 YNNKEL (reference sequence). Deletions cut 7 bases from V and 7 bases from J, with 8 bases between. There are 12 residues in the CDR3. The CDR3 bases are TGTGCCAGCAAGGGTGGGAATTCACCCCTCCACTTT. Residues: CASKGGNSPLHF.

This clonotype was observed once. The chain combines TRBV7-9 with TRBJ2-7; D perhaps matches TRBD2 (5 bases). The V and J ends lost 5 bases and 4 bases respectively, with 15 bases between them. Germline V gives CDR1 SEHNR, CDR2 FQNEAQ (reference sequence). The CDR3 totals 14 residues. In DNA, the CDR3 is TGTGCCAGCAGCCCTGGAGGTAGCCTATACGAGCAGTACTTC. Amino acids: CASSPGGSLYEQYF.

This clonotype was picked up many times. The chain couples TRBV6-2 or TRBV6-3 to TRBJ1-1, with a tentative D call TRBD1 (5 bases). The CDR3 contains 16 residues. Trimming left V 0 bases short and J 5 bases short, with 16 bases between. Germline lookup yields CDR1 MNHEY and CDR2 SVGEGT. In nucleotides, the CDR3 is TGTGCCAGCAGTTACTCACCCTCGGCCTGGGGGACTGAAGCTTTCTTT. Translation: CASSYSPSAWGTEAFF.

This clonotype was counted a few times. This chain uses TRBV12-3 or TRBV12-4 with TRBJ1-2; the D gene is possibly TRBD1 (5 bases). The CDR3 extends over 13 amino acids. Trimming removed 3 bases from V and 8 bases from J, with 13 bases in between. CDR3 amino acids: CASSFSGVGGYTF. CDR3 bases: TGTGCCAGCAGTTTCTCGGGGGTCGGGGGCTACACCTTC.

This chain uses TRBV7-9 with TRBJ2-7, with D perhaps matching TRBD1 or TRBD2 (5 bases each). Germline V gene lookup returns CDR1 SEHNR and CDR2 FQNEAQ (reference sequence). CDR3 length: 14 amino acids. V was trimmed by 5 bases and J by 2 bases, leaving 13 bases between them. CDR3 sequence reads: CASSPGTYPYEQYF. DNA for the CDR3: TGTGCCAGCAGCCCCGGGACCTACCCCTACGAGCAGTACTTC. Complete variable domain (other parts from reference TRBV7-9 and TRBJ2-7): DTGVSQNPRHKITKRGQNVTFRCDPISEHNRLYWYRQTLGQGPEFLTYFQNEAQLEKSRLLSDRFSAERPKGSFSTLEIQRTEQGDSAMYLCASSPGTYPYEQYFGPGTRLTVT.

This clonotype was seen many times. V gene TRBV7-9 combines with J gene TRBJ1-6; D is possibly TRBD1 (5 bases). V shed 3 bases and J shed 11 bases, with 17 bases lying between them. Germline V gene lookup returns CDR1 SEHNR and CDR2 FQNEAQ (reference sequence). The CDR3 is 15 amino acids. In DNA form, the CDR3 reads TGTGCCAGCAGCTTCCAGGGACCCGTAGACCCACCCCTCCACTTT. Translating it yields CASSFQGPVDPPLHF.

In its sample, this clonotype was seen a few times. This chain joins TRBV7-6 and TRBJ2-3; maybe TRBD2 (5 bases). The CDR3 consists of 14 residues. Germline values: CDR1 SGHVS, CDR2 FNYEAQ. V lost 4 bases, J lost 8 bases, and 16 bases lay in between. The CDR3 DNA reads TGTGCCAGCAGCTCGAGGACCGGGGAAGGTACGCAGTATTTT. Encoded protein: CASSSRTGEGTQYF. The variable domain in full, completed from reference TRBV7-6 and TRBJ2-3, reads GAGVSQSPRYKVTKRGQDVALRCDPISGHVSLYWYRQALGQGPEFLTYFNYEAQQDKSGLPNDRFSAERPEGSISTLTIQRTEQRDSAMYRCASSSRTGEGTQYFGPGTRLTVL.

This clonotype was observed a few times. This rearrangement joins TRBV7-9 to TRBJ1-1; possible D gene TRBD1, 5 bases. In germline, CDR1 is SEHNR, CDR2 FQNEAQ (reference sequence). Trimming cost V 5 bases and J 4 bases, with 17 bases left between them. The CDR3 is 15 residues long. CDR3 nucleotides: TGTGCCAGCAGCATTCTGCAGGGTGTAAGCACTGAAGCTTTCTTT. Encoded protein: CASSILQGVSTEAFF.

The rearrangement joins TRBV27 to TRBJ2-3, with D possibly being TRBD1 (5 bases). This CDR3 comprises 15 residues. V gave up 3 bases and J gave up 3 bases, with 13 bases separating them. From germline, CDR1 is MNHEY and CDR2 SMNVEV (reference sequence). CDR3 amino acids: CASSLPGSITDTQYF. CDR3 sequence (DNA): TGTGCCAGCAGTTTGCCAGGGTCGATTACAGATACGCAGTATTTT.

This clonotype came up a few times. CDR3 loop: CASSLDLAEVNTGELFF. DNA for the CDR3: TGTGCCAGCAGTTTAGACCTAGCGGAAGTTAACACCGGGGAGCTGTTTTTT. The rearrangement links TRBV28 to TRBJ2-2; 7 positions match TRBD2. CDR3 length equals 17 residues. V was clipped by 2 bases and J by 2 bases; unmatched bases: 8. The V gene's germline CDR1 is MDHEN and CDR2 SYDVKM.

There are many counts of this clonotype. The chain is built from TRBV6-5 and TRBJ2-3, with D unclear. Germline CDR1 reads MNHEY; CDR2 reads SVGAGI. V gave up 6 bases and J gave up 14 bases, with 18 bases separating them. CDR3 length: 12 amino acids. The CDR3 DNA reads TGTGCCAGCAGCCCCTCCCTAGGACGATCGTATTTT. Translation gives CASSPSLGRSYF.

The rearrangement joins TRBV29-1 to TRBJ2-6; D is ambiguous. Deletions cut 0 bases from V and 5 bases from J, with 8 bases between. The CDR3 is 14 residues long. CDR1 and CDR2 (germline): SQVTM, ANQGSEA. DNA of the CDR3: TGCAGCGTTGAAGATCCGCGACGGGCCAACGTCCTGACTTTC. This codes for CSVEDPRRANVLTF.

V is TRBV11-2 and J is TRBJ1-2, with a tentative D call TRBD1 (6 bases). Trimming left V 5 bases short and J 0 bases short, with 13 bases between. The germline CDR1 and CDR2 sequences are SGHAT and FQNNGV. CDR3 length: 15 amino acids. The CDR3 bases are TGTGCCAGCAGCCCCTCGACAGGATCTAACTATGGCTACACCTTC. Protein product: CASSPSTGSNYGYTF. The full variable domain, in which reference TRBV11-2 and TRBJ1-2 provide the parts outside the CDR3, is EAGVAQSPRYKIIEKRQSVAFWCNPISGHATLYWYQQILGQGPKLLIQFQNNGVVDDSQLPKDRFSAERLKGVDSTLKIQPAKLEDSAVYLCASSPSTGSNYGYTFGSGTRLTVV.

The table lists this clonotype with a count of one. The V call is TRBV6-2 or TRBV6-3, the J call TRBJ2-3; TRBD1 matches 7 bases. The ends lost 1 base at V and 4 bases at J; junction bases unmatched: 11. Germline assignment: CDR1 MNHEY and CDR2 SVGEGT. The CDR3 loop spans 17 amino acids. In DNA form, the CDR3 reads TGTGCCAGCAGTTACTTCCGGGACAGTGGCGTGGCAGATACGCAGTATTTT. Its protein product is CASSYFRDSGVADTQYF.

The chain recombines TRBV20-1 with TRBJ2-7; D remains unclear. Trimming took off 3 bases at V and 6 bases at J, with 12 bases between the two ends. CDR3 length: 12 residues. The V gene's germline CDR1 is DFQATT and CDR2 SNEGSKA (reference sequence). The CDR3 DNA follows: TGCAGTGCTAGTTGGTCAGCTGCCGAGCAGTACTTC. Amino acid sequence: CSASWSAAEQYF.

The rearrangement uses TRBV20-1 and TRBJ2-7; D is uncertain. Germline CDR1 DFQATT, CDR2 SNEGSKA (reference sequence). The CDR3 length is 13 residues. The V end was cut by 0 bases, the J end by 3 bases, with 9 bases between. Here the CDR3 DNA reads TGCAGTGCTAGAGATTTTCGGTACTACGAGCAGTACTTC. It specifies CSARDFRYYEQYF.

This clonotype was seen repeatedly, ten times or more. V gene TRBV7-9 combines with J gene TRBJ1-4, with D possibly being TRBD1 (5 bases). The CDR3 contains 17 residues. CDR1 SEHNR and CDR2 FQNEAQ come from the germline V gene (reference sequence). With 2 bases removed from V and 3 bases from J, the gap between germline ends came to 16 bases. The CDR3 nucleotides read TGTGCCAGCAGCTTATGGGGGGAGATAGGCGCTAATGAAAAACTGTTTTTT. It specifies CASSLWGEIGANEKLFF.

The chain is built from TRBV29-1 and TRBJ1-2; TRBD1 agrees at 8 bases. The CDR3 runs 13 residues. CDR1 SQVTM and CDR2 ANQGSEA come from the germline V gene. With 6 bases clipped from V and 7 bases from J, the junction kept 10 bases outside the gene matches. The CDR3 DNA reads TGCAGCGTCGACAGGGGAGGGGCGTCTGGCTACACCTTC. Its protein product is CSVDRGGASGYTF.

This clonotype was observed a handful of times. The chain joins TRBV15 to TRBJ1-5; unclear D gene. Germline assignment: CDR1 LNHNV and CDR2 YYDKDF (reference sequence). Trimming removed 0 bases at V and 2 bases at J, with 8 bases between. The length of the CDR3 is 15 residues. As DNA, the CDR3 is TGTGCCACCAGCAGAGATATATGGGGCAATCAGCCCCAGCATTTT. This encodes CATSRDIWGNQPQHF.

This clonotype was seen at least ten times. The chain joins TRBV10-3 to TRBJ2-2; 8 nucleotides match TRBD1. V was pared by 6 bases and J by 5 bases, with 8 bases of the junction left unmatched. Germline V gene sequence: CDR1 ENHRY, CDR2 SYGVKD. The CDR3 length is 15 residues. CDR3 amino acids: CAISPGTGGTGELFF. For the CDR3, the DNA is TGTGCCATCAGCCCCGGGACAGGAGGGACCGGGGAGCTGTTTTTT.

This clonotype occurred once. The rearrangement joins TRBV5-1 to TRBJ2-1; perhaps TRBD1 as D (6 bases). Trimming cost V 0 bases and J 1 base, with 8 bases left between them. The CDR3 contains 15 residues. Germline CDR1 reads SGHRS; CDR2 reads YFSETQ. The CDR3 here is CASSLAGQSYNEQFF. The DNA of the CDR3 is TGCGCCAGCAGCTTGGCGGGACAATCCTACAATGAGCAGTTCTTC. Filled out from reference TRBV5-1 and TRBJ2-1, the complete variable domain reads KAGVTQTPRYLIKTRGQQVTLSCSPISGHRSVSWYQQTPGQGLQFLFEYFSETQRNKGNFPGRFSGRQFSNSRSEMNVSTLELGDSALYLCASSLAGQSYNEQFFGPGTRLTVL.

This chain links TRBV7-2 with TRBJ2-3; TRBD2 matches 10 bases. This CDR3 is 15 amino acids long. Germline CDR1 and CDR2: SGHTA and FQGNSA. The V segment lost 4 bases and the J segment 5 bases; nucleotides outside the gene matches: 6. The CDR3 reads CASSSSGSLEDTQYF. The CDR3 region has the DNA TGTGCCAGCAGCTCTAGCGGGAGCCTCGAAGATACGCAGTATTTT.

The table lists this clonotype with many counts. The V gene is TRBV6-1, the J gene TRBJ1-5; D uncertain. From germline, CDR1 is MNHNS and CDR2 SASEGT. V was pared by 7 bases and J by 4 bases, with 11 bases between. This CDR3 has 13 residues. The CDR3 bases are TGTGCCAGCATATGGGCAGAAAATCAGCCCCAGCATTTT. It encodes CASIWAENQPQHF.

This clonotype turned up a few times. This rearrangement joins TRBV20-1 to TRBJ2-7; D remains ambiguous. From germline, CDR1 is DFQATT and CDR2 SNEGSKA (reference sequence). Deletions cut 6 bases from V and 3 bases from J, with 21 bases between. This CDR3 spans 15 amino acids. The CDR3 here is CSAPDPSRGLYEQYF. The CDR3 DNA is TGCAGTGCCCCTGACCCTTCACGAGGCCTCTACGAGCAGTACTTC.

A few counts support this clonotype. CDR3 in amino acids: CASSPRRGRLETQYF. In nucleotides, the CDR3 is TGTGCCAGCAGTCCCCGACGAGGACGCTTAGAGACCCAGTACTTC. The chain joins TRBV27 to TRBJ2-5; D is ambiguous. This CDR3 spans 15 amino acids. V was shortened by 5 bases and J by 4 bases, with 17 bases between the two germline ends. Germline CDR1 reads MNHEY; CDR2 reads SMNVEV (reference sequence).

There are many counts of this clonotype. The rearrangement joins TRBV18 to TRBJ1-1, with D uncertain. In germline, CDR1 is KGHSH, CDR2 LQKENI. The V gene lost 0 bases and the J gene lost 8 bases, with 7 bases spanning the gap. CDR3 length: 12 residues. The CDR3 reads CASSPPGAEAFF. The CDR3 DNA follows: TGTGCCAGCTCACCACCAGGAGCGGAAGCTTTCTTT. The full variable domain, with the rest looked up from reference TRBV18 and TRBJ1-1, is NAGVMQNPRHLVRRRGQEARLRCSPMKGHSHVYWYRQLPEEGLKFMVYLQKENIIDESGMPKERFSAEFPKEGPSILRIQQVVRGDSAAYFCASSPPGAEAFFGQGTRLTVV.